These 24 T cell receptor beta chains came from one sample sequenced in a study of blood T cell repertoires in COVID-19. Sequencing was performed with immunoSEQ multiplex PCR; in TCRdb, only in-frame clones are kept and a portion is missing. The sample carries 97,000 or so clones, 90% recorded once. Sequenced: peripheral blood. All receptors come from a man aged 55 to 70 with acute or convalescent COVID-19.

The chain employs TRBV10-2 and TRBJ2-1; 9 bases are a match to TRBD1. The CDR3 is made up of 14 amino acids. Looked up from germline, CDR1 is WSHSY and CDR2 is SAAADI. The trim removed 7 bases at V and 4 bases at J, leaving 5 bases unmatched. CDR3 DNA: TGCGCCAGCAAAGGGACAGGGTTTTACAATGAGCAGTTCTTC. This sequence encodes CASKGTGFYNEQFF.

This chain uses TRBV19 with TRBJ1-1, with D hard to call. CDR1 LNHDA and CDR2 SQIVND come from the germline V gene (reference sequence). This CDR3 contains 14 residues. V shed 1 base and J shed 4 bases, with 10 bases lying between them. CDR3 nucleotides: TGTGCCAGTAGTATAGCTTTACAGTCCACTGAAGCTTTCTTT. This codes for CASSIALQSTEAFF.

This rearrangement joins TRBV6-5 to TRBJ2-1; TRBD2 matches 10 bases. This CDR3 is built from 16 residues. V gave up 3 bases and J gave up 6 bases; unmatched junction bases: 8. Germline V gives CDR1 MNHEY, CDR2 SVGAGI. The CDR3 DNA reads as TGTGCCAGCAGTTATTCTAGCGGGGGCCTAAGCAATGAGCAGTTCTTC. It specifies CASSYSSGGLSNEQFF.

This clone was observed once. The rearrangement joins TRBV12-3 or TRBV12-4 to TRBJ2-3, with D possibly being TRBD2 (7 bases). This CDR3 region has 13 residues. Trimming took 7 bases from V and 5 from J, leaving 13 bases between them. The CDR3 DNA reads as TGTGCCAGCACCCCAGGGGAGGGAGATACGCAGTATTTT. It codes for CASTPGEGDTQYF.

This sequence joins TRBV10-2 and TRBJ1-2; TRBD1 agrees at 7 bases. After removal of 7 bases from V and 0 bases from J, the junction contained 5 bases not matched to a gene. CDR3 length: 14 residues. Germline CDR1 WSHSY, CDR2 SAAADI. CDR3 residues: CASTWDSSNYGYTF. The CDR3, as DNA: TGCGCCAGCACCTGGGACAGTTCTAACTATGGCTACACCTTC.

The chain recombines TRBV27 with TRBJ1-1, with a tentative D call TRBD1 (6 bases). There are 17 residues in the CDR3. Germline-derived CDR1 and CDR2 are MNHEY and SMNVEV (reference sequence). The V end lost 4 bases, the J end lost 1 base, and 19 bases lay between the germline ends. This chain's CDR3 is CASSSLQGMAGNTEAFF. CDR3 coding DNA: TGTGCCAGCAGTTCCCTACAGGGAATGGCAGGGAACACTGAAGCTTTCTTT.

CDR3 DNA: TGTGCCAGCAGCTCGACTGGACAGTACTATGGCTACACCTTC. The encoded protein is CASSSTGQYYGYTF. V and J are TRBV11-2 and TRBJ1-2, with D tentatively TRBD1 (6 bases). The CDR3 is 14 residues long. Looked up from germline, CDR1 is SGHAT and CDR2 is FQNNGV. The V gene lost 4 bases and the J gene lost 3 bases, with 12 bases spanning the gap.

V gene TRBV6-6 combines with J gene TRBJ1-1; D perhaps matches TRBD1 (6 bases). The germline CDR1 and CDR2 sequences are MNHNY and SVGAGI (reference sequence). There are 14 residues in the CDR3. The V and J ends lost 6 bases and 0 bases respectively, with 11 bases between them. The CDR3: CASRPRTVNTEAFF. For the CDR3, the DNA is TGTGCCAGCAGACCCAGGACAGTGAACACTGAAGCTTTCTTT.

This clone is a singleton in its sample. This rearrangement joins TRBV19 to TRBJ2-5; D ambiguous. The CDR3 spans 13 residues. V lost 3 bases, J lost 2 bases, and 7 bases lay in between. Germline V CDR1 and CDR2: LNHDA, SQIVND (reference sequence). The CDR3 region is CASSISVQETQYF. The CDR3 DNA reads TGTGCCAGTAGTATCTCGGTACAAGAGACCCAGTACTTC.

CDR3 nucleotide sequence: TGTGCCAGCAGCTCTAGACAGGATAACTATGGCTACACCTTC. This translates into CASSSRQDNYGYTF. The chain employs TRBV11-2 and TRBJ1-2; TRBD1 is a possible D gene (6 bases). Germline CDR1 is SGHAT and CDR2 is FQNNGV. The germline V and J ends were trimmed by 4 bases and 1 base, with 10 bases remaining between them. The CDR3 consists of 14 residues.

This chain's CDR3 is CASRGTGTGNTIYF. The CDR3 DNA is TGTGCCAGCAGGGGGACAGGGACTGGAAACACCATATATTTT. The chain combines TRBV28 with TRBJ1-3, with 9 bases lining up with TRBD1. Germline V gene lookup returns CDR1 MDHEN and CDR2 SYDVKM. The CDR3 length is 14 residues. Germline trimming cut 6 bases from V and 2 bases from J; bases unmatched to any gene: 2.

The chain recombines TRBV5-1 with TRBJ1-1; D not certain. Trimming pared 4 bases from V and 1 base from J, leaving 14 bases between. The V gene's germline CDR1 is SGHRS and CDR2 YFSETQ. The CDR3 extends over 15 amino acids. CDR3 protein: CASSPTSSSNTEAFF. The CDR3 DNA is TGCGCCAGCAGCCCCACATCCTCCTCGAACACTGAAGCTTTCTTT.

J is TRBJ1-1 and V is TRBV20-1; D unclear. V was trimmed by 3 bases and J by 1 base, leaving 18 bases between them. The CDR3 runs 16 residues. Germline CDR1 is DFQATT and CDR2 is SNEGSKA (reference sequence). In DNA, the CDR3 is TGCAGTGCTAGTCGCGCAGTTGGAGGTTGGAACACTGAAGCTTTCTTT. This translates into CSASRAVGGWNTEAFF.

The J gene is TRBJ2-7, the V gene TRBV19, with D perhaps TRBD1 (6 bases). Germline assignment: CDR1 LNHDA and CDR2 SQIVND (reference sequence). Trimming pared 5 bases from V and 0 bases from J, leaving 14 bases between. The length of the CDR3 is 15 residues. The DNA of the CDR3 is TGTGCCAGTAGTTCGACAGGACGCTTCTCCTACGAGCAGTACTTC. It specifies CASSSTGRFSYEQYF.

This clone was counted once. V is TRBV6-5 and J is TRBJ2-7; D gene uncertain. The CDR3 runs 13 residues. Germline CDR1 and CDR2: MNHEY and SVGAGI. Trimming left V 6 bases short and J 6 bases short, with 15 bases between. The CDR3 nucleotides read TGTGCCAGCAGACCATCCGATCTACGCGAGCAGTACGTC. Translating gives CASRPSDLREQYV.

The chain has TRBV6-6 and TRBJ1-6; 7 positions agree with TRBD1. Looked up from germline, CDR1 is MNHNY and CDR2 is SVGAGI (reference sequence). This CDR3 contains 17 residues. V lost 5 bases, J lost 7 bases, and 14 bases stayed unmatched. The CDR3 loop reads CASSQGDSSSVNSPLHF. The CDR3 nucleotides are TGTGCCAGCAGTCAGGGGGACAGCAGCTCTGTAAATTCACCCCTCCACTTT.

The J gene is TRBJ1-6, the V gene TRBV6-5; D is possibly TRBD1 (5 bases). Germline V lookup: CDR1 MNHEY, CDR2 SVGAGI. V shed 2 bases and J shed 13 bases, with 21 bases lying between them. The CDR3 has 16 residues. Here the CDR3 DNA reads TGTGCCAGCAGTTACCTCCAAGTTGGGGGACTATCGCCCCTCCACTTT. This encodes CASSYLQVGGLSPLHF.

The V gene is TRBV10-3, the J gene TRBJ2-7, with D perhaps matching TRBD1 (6 bases). The V gene lost 10 bases and the J gene lost 3 bases, with 16 bases spanning the gap. The CDR3 length is 13 residues. Germline V gene sequence: CDR1 ENHRY, CDR2 SYGVKD. The CDR3 reads CATSGHADYEQYV. DNA for the CDR3: TGTGCCACCTCGGGACACGCGGACTACGAGCAGTACGTC.

This rearrangement joins TRBV7-9 to TRBJ2-3; 11 positions match TRBD1. The CDR3 contains 17 residues. J gave up 6 bases and V 5 bases, and 13 bases lay outside the gene matches. Germline loops: CDR1 SEHNR, CDR2 FQNEAQ (reference sequence). The CDR3 sequence: CASSPETGTGGRDTQYF. The CDR3 DNA reads as TGTGCCAGCAGCCCTGAAACCGGGACAGGGGGAAGGGATACGCAGTATTTT.

This clone was found once. V usage is TRBV27 and J usage is TRBJ1-5, with a weak D call TRBD1 (6 bases). The CDR3 has 14 amino acids. V dropped 5 bases and J dropped 6 bases, with 14 bases sitting between them. Germline lookup yields CDR1 MNHEY and CDR2 SMNVEV (reference sequence). CDR3 bases: TGTGCCAGCAGTCCGAACAACAGGGCTCAGCCCCAGCATTTT. Protein product: CASSPNNRAQPQHF.

This clone was counted a single time. The CDR3 DNA sequence: TGTGCCAGCAGCCAGGATTCCGGGACACTTTTCCCCTACTTC. Encoded protein: CASSQDSGTLFPYF. This rearrangement joins TRBV3-1 (or the pseudogene TRBV3-2) to TRBJ2-7; maybe TRBD1 (6 bases). This CDR3 contains 14 residues. Trimming stripped 3 bases from V and 13 bases from J, with 22 bases between. In germline, CDR1 is LGHDT, CDR2 YNNKEL (reference sequence).

This clone was seen only once. The CDR3, as DNA: TGTGCCAGCAGTGAAGCCGGTGGGGGCTATAACTATGGCTACACCTTC. It specifies CASSEAGGGYNYGYTF. The rearrangement links TRBV6-1 to TRBJ1-2; possibly TRBD1 for D (6 bases). V lost 0 bases and J 1 base, leaving 12 bases between the germline ends. CDR3 length equals 16 residues. Germline CDR1 MNHNS, CDR2 SASEGT.

This clone appeared a single time. J is TRBJ1-5 and V is TRBV9; 9 bases line up with TRBD1. This CDR3 region has 17 residues. Looked up from germline, CDR1 is SGDLS and CDR2 is YYNGEE. J was trimmed by 2 bases and V by 2 bases; bases with no gene match: 8. The CDR3: CASSVGTGGAGNQPQHF. CDR3 bases: TGTGCCAGCAGCGTGGGAACAGGGGGCGCGGGCAATCAGCCCCAGCATTTT.

The V gene is TRBV14, the J gene TRBJ1-6; perhaps TRBD1 as D (6 bases). Trimming left V 1 base short and J 9 bases short, with 13 bases between. The length of the CDR3 is 15 residues. Germline V gene data show CDR1 as SGHDN and CDR2 as FVKESK. The chain's CDR3 is CASSQGWTVRSPLHF. DNA for the CDR3: TGTGCCAGCAGCCAAGGCTGGACAGTTCGTTCACCCCTCCACTTT.